These 19 T cell receptor beta chains originate from one sample sequenced in a study of blood T cell repertoires in COVID-19. Clones were sequenced by immunoSEQ multiplex PCR, and TCRdb holds only the in-frame ones, with some missing. The repertoire holds roughly 150,000 clones, around 86% seen once, with 10% to 15% in the top ten. Specimen: peripheral blood. All receptors come from an older man who had recovered from COVID-19.

The chain joins TRBV18 to TRBJ2-1; TRBD2 matches at 8 bases. Germline V gene lookup returns CDR1 KGHSH and CDR2 LQKENI. CDR3 length: 16 amino acids. J was trimmed by 6 bases and V by 0 bases; bases with no gene match: 7. The CDR3 here is CASSPPGTSPTNEQFF. CDR3 DNA: TGTGCCAGCTCACCACCGGGGACTAGTCCGACCAATGAGCAGTTCTTC. Combining the CDR3 with reference TRBV18 and TRBJ2-1 gives the whole variable domain NAGVMQNPRHLVRRRGQEARLRCSPMKGHSHVYWYRQLPEEGLKFMVYLQKENIIDESGMPKERFSAEFPKEGPSILRIQQVVRGDSAAYFCASSPPGTSPTNEQFFGPGTRLTVL.

This sequence joins TRBV9 and TRBJ2-2, with a weak D call TRBD1 (5 bases). Germline V CDR1 and CDR2: SGDLS, YYNGEE. Deletions cut 3 bases from V and 4 bases from J, with 13 bases between. The CDR3 sequence is 15 residues long. CDR3 loop: CASSGDRDPTGELFF. The CDR3 nucleotides read TGTGCCAGCAGCGGAGACAGAGACCCCACCGGGGAGCTGTTTTTT.

J is TRBJ2-3 and V is TRBV10-1; 12 bases align to TRBD1. The V segment lost 5 bases and the J segment 6 bases; nucleotides outside the gene matches: 6. CDR3 size: 15 residues. Germline CDR1 is WNHNN and CDR2 is SYGVQD (reference sequence). The CDR3 nucleotides read TGCGCCAGCAGTCCGGGACAGGGGGCGCGGGATACGCAGTATTTT. Encoded protein: CASSPGQGARDTQYF.

This rearrangement joins TRBV2 to TRBJ2-1; D is undetermined. CDR1 SNHLY and CDR2 FYNNEI come from the germline V gene. The CDR3 sequence is 13 residues long. V was pared by 2 bases and J by 3 bases, with 5 bases between. DNA of the CDR3: TGTGCCAGCAGTGAACTAGGCTACAATGAGCAGTTCTTC. This codes for CASSELGYNEQFF.

This chain uses TRBV18 with TRBJ2-3, with D hard to call. Trimming removed 0 bases at V and 6 bases at J, with 7 bases between. The CDR3 length is 13 residues. Germline loops: CDR1 KGHSH, CDR2 LQKENI. The CDR3 reads CASSPPKPDTQYF. The CDR3 DNA reads as TGTGCCAGCTCACCACCTAAGCCTGATACGCAGTATTTT.

The CDR3 nucleotides are TGTGCCTGGAGTCAGGGGTCCTACGAGCAGTACTTC. Its translation is CAWSQGSYEQYF. V is TRBV30 and J is TRBJ2-7, with D tentatively TRBD1 (6 bases). Deletions cut 2 bases from V and 1 base from J, with 6 bases between. Per the germline V gene, CDR1 is GTSNPN and CDR2 is SVGIG (reference sequence). This CDR3 contains 12 residues.

This rearrangement joins TRBV4-3 to TRBJ1-4, with TRBD1 matching over 7 bases. The CDR3 totals 17 residues. Germline V gene data show CDR1 as LGHNA and CDR2 as YSLEER. The V and J ends lost 4 bases and 0 bases, in that order; junction bases with no gene match: 8. CDR3 region: CASSLGSQGATNEKLFF. For the CDR3, the DNA is TGCGCCAGCAGCCTCGGAAGTCAGGGGGCAACTAATGAAAAACTGTTTTTT.

This sequence joins TRBV28 and TRBJ2-7, with a weak D call TRBD1 (6 bases). V lost 7 bases and J 3 bases, leaving 13 bases between the germline ends. Looked up from germline, CDR1 is MDHEN and CDR2 is SYDVKM. The CDR3 is 13 amino acids. In nucleotides, the CDR3 is TGTGCCAGCACATCCTCACAGGGCTACGAGCAGTACTTC. Its protein is CASTSSQGYEQYF. Full variable domain (remainder filled in from reference TRBV28 and TRBJ2-7): DVKVTQSSRYLVKRTGEKVFLECVQDMDHENMFWYRQDPGLGLRLIYFSYDVKMKEKGDIPEGYSVSREKKERFSLILESASTNQTSMYLCASTSSQGYEQYFGPGTRLTVT.

The chain joins TRBV15 to TRBJ2-1; 11 nucleotides match TRBD1. The CDR3 length is 15 residues. V lost 1 base and J lost 7; bases outside the gene matches: 3. Germline CDR1 is LNHNV and CDR2 is YYDKDF (reference sequence). Here the CDR3 DNA reads TGTGCCACCAGCAGAGGGGGGACAGGGGGGAATGAGCAGTTCTTC. This gives the protein CATSRGGTGGNEQFF.

The V and J genes are TRBV10-1 and TRBJ2-1, with a possible D match to TRBD2 (6 bases). Per the germline V gene, CDR1 is WNHNN and CDR2 is SYGVQD (reference sequence). The CDR3 runs to 15 residues. V lost 5 bases and J 8 bases, leaving 19 bases between the germline ends. This CDR3 reads CASSRGGVGGHEQFF. In DNA form, the CDR3 reads TGCGCCAGCAGTCGAGGCGGGGTGGGGGGACATGAGCAGTTCTTC.

J is TRBJ2-5 and V is TRBV24-1, with 7 bases identical to TRBD1. The germline gives CDR1 KGHDR, CDR2 SFDVKD. The CDR3 runs 14 residues. The junction had 8 bases not matched to a gene; V was cut back by 8 bases and J by 3 bases. This CDR3 is CATKQGSFEETQYF. The CDR3 region has the DNA TGTGCCACCAAACAGGGGTCCTTTGAAGAGACCCAGTACTTC.

A few counts support this clone. This sequence joins TRBV5-6 and TRBJ2-1; perhaps TRBD2 as D (6 bases). The CDR3 contains 15 residues. Germline CDR1 is SGHDT and CDR2 is YYEEEE. V lost 3 bases to trimming and J lost 6 bases, with 16 bases between them. CDR3 protein: CASSSFGAEGNEQFF. The CDR3 nucleotides read TGTGCCAGCAGCTCCTTTGGAGCGGAGGGCAATGAGCAGTTCTTC.

The V gene is TRBV3-1 (or the pseudogene TRBV3-2), the J gene TRBJ2-7; the match to TRBD2 covers 12 bases. Germline CDR1 reads LGHDT; CDR2 reads YNNKEL (reference sequence). This CDR3 region has 17 residues. Trimming at V came to 5 bases and at J to 4 bases, leaving 12 bases not matched to a gene. The CDR3 DNA reads as TGTGCCAGCAGCAAAGGGGCTAGCGGGAGGGGAGGGTACGAGCAGTACTTC. Translating gives CASSKGASGRGGYEQYF.

The chain carries TRBV28 and TRBJ1-1; a weak D match, TRBD1 (5 bases). Germline lookup yields CDR1 MDHEN and CDR2 SYDVKM. This CDR3 has 14 residues. Deletions cut 5 bases from V and 4 bases from J, with 14 bases between. CDR3 in DNA: TGTGCCAGCAGTGCTGATCAAAGGGGCACTGAAGCTTTCTTT. Translating it yields CASSADQRGTEAFF.

This clone appeared a single time. This chain joins TRBV15 and TRBJ2-1; D is possibly TRBD2 (7 bases). Germline assignment: CDR1 LNHNV and CDR2 YYDKDF (reference sequence). The CDR3 has 16 residues. V lost 1 base and J lost 4, with 14 bases in between. The CDR3 loop is CATSRGGGARYNEQFF. The CDR3 DNA reads TGTGCCACCAGCAGAGGTGGGGGGGCACGATACAATGAGCAGTTCTTC.

The rearrangement joins TRBV7-3 to TRBJ2-2; 10 bases are shared with TRBD2. Germline trimming cut 0 bases from V and 4 bases from J; bases unmatched to any gene: 5. The V gene's germline CDR1 is SGHTA and CDR2 FQGTGA. This CDR3 spans 17 amino acids. CDR3: CASSLTRASGGTGELFF. The CDR3 DNA is TGTGCCAGCAGCTTAACTAGGGCTAGCGGGGGCACCGGGGAGCTGTTTTTT.

The rearrangement joins TRBV3-1 (or the pseudogene TRBV3-2) to TRBJ2-5; TRBD1 matches 7 bases. The CDR3 spans 15 residues. The ends lost 4 bases at V and 4 bases at J; junction bases unmatched: 9. Germline V gene lookup returns CDR1 LGHDT and CDR2 YNNKEL (reference sequence). CDR3 sequence: CASSLPGTDLETQYF. The DNA of the CDR3 is TGTGCCAGCAGCCTCCCCGGGACAGATCTAGAGACCCAGTACTTC.

V and J are TRBV15 and TRBJ2-1; D unclear. V was pared by 0 bases and J by 10 bases, with 13 bases between. The CDR3 covers 14 residues. Germline values: CDR1 LNHNV, CDR2 YYDKDF (reference sequence). CDR3 amino acids: CATSRDPRGPEQFF. The CDR3 region has the DNA TGTGCCACCAGCAGAGATCCGCGCGGCCCGGAGCAGTTCTTC.

V and J are TRBV5-1 and TRBJ2-1; 9 bases agree with TRBD2. V trimming: 0 bases; J trimming: 9 bases; junction bases outside the gene matches: 13. Germline V gene sequence: CDR1 SGHRS, CDR2 YFSETQ. There are 17 residues in the CDR3. The CDR3 nucleotides read TGCGCCAGCAGCTTGGCCATTGGTAGCGGGAGCCGGAGTGAGCAGTTCTTC. This sequence encodes CASSLAIGSGSRSEQFF.